Listed here are 10 T cell receptor beta chains from one sample, sequenced in a study of cytomegalovirus exposure and HLA in healthy donors. Libraries were prepared by immunoSEQ multiplex PCR; TCRdb keeps only in-frame clonotypes and omits some of them. The table records some 140,000 clones, about 90% of them present only once. Sequenced: PBMCs. The receptors come from a man between 18 and 35 years old in good health and CMV-seronegative.

In regard to this clone: The final CDR3 position lacks the conserved phenylalanine or tryptophan, pointing to a likely read error. Because the CDR3's place on the DNA is in doubt, the DNA is left out and the CDR3 is given as listed by TCRdb. This chain joins TRBV7-2 and TRBJ1-6; TRBD1 is taken as the D call from the table, unchecked against the DNA. The CDR3 is 9 amino acids in total, end residues counted. Germline lookup yields CDR1 SGHTA and CDR2 FQGNSA. CDR3 in amino acids: CASSLGRGV.

Here the CDR3 DNA reads TGTGCCAGCAGCCCGAGAGGGATGGGAGAAAAACTGTTTTTT. This translates into CASSPRGMGEKLFF. The V gene is TRBV5-8, the J gene TRBJ1-4; D not certain. The CDR3 consists of 14 residues. V gave up 4 bases and J gave up 8 bases, with 15 bases separating them. Germline V gives CDR1 SGHTS, CDR2 YDEGEE. Full variable domain (outside the CDR3, taken from reference TRBV5-8 and TRBJ1-4): EAGVTQSPTHLIKTRGQQATLRCSPISGHTSVYWYQQALGLGLQFLLWYDEGEERNRGNFPPRFSGRQFPNYSSELNVNALELEDSALYLCASSPRGMGEKLFFGSGTQLSVL.

This chain connects TRBV2 to TRBJ2-7, with a weak D call TRBD2 (6 bases). In germline, CDR1 is SNHLY, CDR2 FYNNEI. The CDR3 consists of 18 residues. V was clipped by 7 bases and J by 0 bases, with 25 bases between them. The DNA for the CDR3 is TGTGCCAGCATGCCTCTCTCCCCAGGGACTTGGAGCTCCTACGAGCAGTACTTC. It encodes CASMPLSPGTWSSYEQYF.

The V call is TRBV2, the J call TRBJ1-1; D gene unclear. The V end lost 7 bases, the J end lost 4 bases, and 16 bases lay between the germline ends. Germline assignment: CDR1 SNHLY and CDR2 FYNNEI. This CDR3 has 14 amino acids. The CDR3 DNA follows: TGTGCCAGCACCCCCCAAGGTGGGCGCACTGAAGCTTTCTTT. This translates into CASTPQGGRTEAFF.

This chain uses TRBV6-1 with TRBJ2-2; 9 bases align to TRBD1. Germline assignment: CDR1 MNHNS and CDR2 SASEGT. V lost 4 bases, J lost 3 bases, and 0 bases stayed unmatched. The CDR3 runs to 14 residues. The CDR3 spells CASSGTGDTGELFF. In DNA, the CDR3 is TGTGCCAGCAGTGGGACAGGGGACACCGGGGAGCTGTTTTTT.

The chain links TRBV27 to TRBJ2-3; the D gene is possibly TRBD1 (6 bases). V gave up 5 bases and J gave up 2 bases, with 11 bases separating them. Germline V gene lookup returns CDR1 MNHEY and CDR2 SMNVEV (reference sequence). CDR3 length: 14 residues. This chain's CDR3 is CASSLQGTTDTQYF. DNA of the CDR3: TGTGCCAGCAGTCTCCAGGGGACCACAGATACGCAGTATTTT.

This chain links TRBV18 with TRBJ1-1; 8 bases are shared with TRBD1. CDR3 size: 16 residues. J gave up 1 base and V 3 bases, and 7 bases lay outside the gene matches. The germline gives CDR1 KGHSH, CDR2 LQKENI. The CDR3 spells CASSPLDRGTNTEAFF. The CDR3, as DNA: TGTGCCAGCTCACCGCTAGACAGGGGAACGAACACTGAAGCTTTCTTT.

This clone showed up just once. The V call is TRBV27, the J call TRBJ1-5; 8 positions agree with TRBD1. The ends lost 2 bases at V and 6 bases at J; junction bases unmatched: 6. Germline V gives CDR1 MNHEY, CDR2 SMNVEV (reference sequence). The CDR3 is made up of 15 amino acids. The CDR3 reads CASSLRTGLFQPQHF. For the CDR3, the DNA is TGTGCCAGCAGTTTACGGACAGGGCTTTTTCAGCCCCAGCATTTT.

This chain uses TRBV5-4 with TRBJ1-1; tentative D call: TRBD1 (5 bases). Germline V gene sequence: CDR1 SGHNT, CDR2 YYREEE (reference sequence). The CDR3 consists of 14 residues. Trimming cost V 3 bases and J 5 bases, with 14 bases left between them. CDR3 in amino acids: CASSYQGVWTEAFF. CDR3 bases: TGTGCCAGCAGCTACCAGGGTGTGTGGACTGAAGCTTTCTTT.

J is TRBJ1-1 and V is TRBV7-9, with 7 bases identical to TRBD1. The CDR3 runs 15 residues. Per the germline V gene, CDR1 is SEHNR and CDR2 is FQNEAQ (reference sequence). Trimming took 5 bases from V and 3 from J; bases not matched to a gene: 9. The CDR3 loop reads CASSVGTQGHTEAFF. DNA for the CDR3: TGTGCCAGCAGCGTAGGAACACAGGGGCACACTGAAGCTTTCTTT.